The 6 T cell receptor beta chains listed next were all sequenced from one sample in a study of CD8+ T cells in alopecia areata. cDNA serving as the sequencing template came from extracted, reverse transcribed RNA. Assay used: immunoSEQ multiplex PCR; TCRdb lists only in-frame clones, some missing. This sample has 150,000 to 200,000 clones, with around 56% found just once. Treatment specified: oral pan-JAK inhibitor, 5-10 mg twice daily. The source material was CD4+ T cells sorted from blood, sampled at week 4, from a patient treated with tofacitinib. The receptors were gathered from a human donor with alopecia areata.

The genes are TRBV28 and TRBJ1-6; the D is unclear. The germline gives CDR1 MDHEN, CDR2 SYDVKM. The CDR3 is 14 amino acids. V lost 4 bases and J lost 11, with 15 bases in between. The CDR3: CASSSPPWVAPLHF. Written as DNA, the CDR3 is TGTGCCAGCAGTTCGCCTCCCTGGGTGGCACCCCTCCACTTT.

A few counts support this clone. CDR3 in DNA: TGCGCCAGCAGCCAACCCTGGACTACCTCTGGGGCCAACGTCCTGACTTTC. It yields the protein CASSQPWTTSGANVLTF. The chain is built from TRBV4-1 and TRBJ2-6, with D perhaps TRBD2 (6 bases). Germline V gives CDR1 MGHRA, CDR2 YSYEKL. The CDR3 consists of 17 residues. The V end lost 2 bases, the J end lost 0 bases, and 11 bases lay between the germline ends.

This clone was picked up a small number of times. Mismatch with germline at one junction end may stem from a read error. The chain carries TRBV29-1 and TRBJ1-3, with D perhaps TRBD1 (6 bases). Germline V lookup: CDR1 SQVTM, CDR2 ANQGSEA. This CDR3 has 13 amino acids. CDR3 amino acids: CSAEEGAGNTIYF. The CDR3 nucleotides are TGCAGCGCTGAAGAGGGGGCTGGAAACACCATATATTTT.

The chain couples TRBV6-1 to TRBJ2-7, with D possibly matching TRBD1 (5 bases). The CDR3 length is 14 residues. Trimming shortened V by 8 bases and J by 0 bases, and 14 bases separated the two germline ends. Germline CDR1 MNHNS, CDR2 SASEGT. CDR3 DNA: TGTGCCAGCGAACCAAAGGGGTACTCCTACGAGCAGTACTTC. Translating gives CASEPKGYSYEQYF.

The rearrangement uses TRBV6-5 and TRBJ2-7; D uncertain. Trimming took off 5 bases at V and 3 bases at J, with 11 bases between the two ends. This CDR3 is 13 amino acids long. Germline V CDR1 and CDR2: MNHEY, SVGAGI. The CDR3 reads CASSPTWGYEQYF. CDR3 bases: TGTGCCAGCAGTCCCACATGGGGCTACGAGCAGTACTTC.

This clone has only a few counts. This sequence joins TRBV7-6 and TRBJ2-5; D remains ambiguous. There are 13 residues in the CDR3. Trimming took 2 bases from V and 1 from J, leaving 5 bases between them. CDR1 is SGHVS, CDR2 FNYEAQ, per germline. This chain's CDR3 is CASSLYSQETQYF. DNA for the CDR3: TGTGCCAGCAGCTTATACTCCCAAGAGACCCAGTACTTC.